Shown below are 31 T cell receptor beta chains from a single sample sequenced in a study of T-cell reconstitution after alpha-beta-depleted transplantation in children. The TCRbeta library was prepared with unique molecular identifiers. TCRdb re-analysed the PCR reads in MiXCR, keeping a single row per CDR3 protein. The sample consists of 700,000 or so distinct CDR3 sequences, around 13% of them appearing once. Sequenced here: PBMCs, sampled before TCRalphabeta/CD19-depleted stem cell transplant. The receptors here all came from a girl aged 2 to 10 with congenital amegakaryocytic thrombocytopenia, due to receive a stem cell transplant.

This clonotype was observed at least ten times. The chain links TRBV9 to TRBJ2-3; D gene ambiguous. This CDR3 comprises 12 residues. V was cut by 7 bases and J by 4 bases, with 10 bases left in between. CDR1 is SGDLS, CDR2 YYNGEE, per germline. CDR3 sequence reads: CASQRVSDTQYF. DNA of the CDR3: TGTGCCAGCCAGAGAGTATCAGATACGCAGTATTTT.

This clonotype has at least ten counts. The chain is built from TRBV6-4 and TRBJ2-3; the D gene could be TRBD1 or TRBD2 (6 bases each). The V and J ends lost 7 bases and 4 bases respectively, with 18 bases between them. Per the germline V gene, CDR1 is MRHNA and CDR2 is SNTAGT. The CDR3 extends over 15 amino acids. For the CDR3, the DNA is TGTGCCAGCAATCTGGGGGGCGAGGTAGCAGATACGCAGTATTTT. Translating it yields CASNLGGEVADTQYF.

This chain joins TRBV29-1 and TRBJ2-1; 7 bases map to TRBD2. Germline V CDR1 and CDR2: SQVTM, ANQGSEA. The CDR3 covers 12 residues. V lost 3 bases, J lost 8 bases, and 4 bases stayed unmatched. The CDR3 nucleotides read TGCAGCGTTGACGGCGGGAGTTATGAGCAGTTCTTC. Encoded protein: CSVDGGSYEQFF.

This clonotype has ten or more counts. This chain joins TRBV4-1 and TRBJ2-7; no clear D gene. This CDR3 has 15 residues. CDR1 and CDR2 from the germline V gene are MGHRA and YSYEKL. V dropped 4 bases and J dropped 2 bases, with 15 bases sitting between them. The CDR3 sequence: CASSPHLTDAYEQYF. The CDR3 bases are TGCGCCAGCAGCCCACATTTAACTGACGCCTACGAGCAGTACTTC.

Comment on this clonotype: With a much larger clone just one base away, this may be a read error. The V call is TRBV5-1, the J call TRBJ2-4; D possibly corresponds to TRBD2 (6 bases). CDR3 length: 16 residues. The germline CDR1 and CDR2 sequences are SGHRS and YFSETQ. V lost 6 bases to trimming and J lost 9 bases, with 25 bases between them. Here the CDR3 DNA reads TGCGCCAGCAACGTCGGAGGGCCCTATCCCGAAATCATTCAGTACTTC. Protein product: CASNVGGPYPEIIQYF.

The chain joins TRBV5-1 to TRBJ1-5, with unresolved D. V lost 2 bases to trimming and J lost 7 bases, with 13 bases between them. CDR1 and CDR2 from the germline V gene are SGHRS and YFSETQ. This CDR3 comprises 14 residues. CDR3 in DNA: TGCGCCAGCAGCTTAGGGCACCGAGGCCAGCCCCAGCATTTT. Translation gives CASSLGHRGQPQHF.

The sample holds many counts of this clonotype. The CDR3 loop is CSASEALYTDTQYF. CDR3 sequence (DNA): TGCAGTGCTAGTGAGGCTTTATACACAGATACGCAGTATTTT. This sequence joins TRBV20-1 and TRBJ2-3; D is unclear. V lost 3 bases and J 2 bases, leaving 12 bases between the germline ends. CDR3 length equals 14 residues. CDR1 and CDR2 (germline): DFQATT, SNEGSKA (reference sequence).

The chain joins TRBV5-1 to TRBJ2-7; 8 nucleotides line up with TRBD1. After removal of 7 bases from V and 0 bases from J, the junction contained 15 bases not matched to a gene. The CDR3 is 17 residues long. CDR1 SGHRS and CDR2 YFSETQ come from the germline V gene. The CDR3 protein is CASQQGDHGGASYEQYF. The CDR3 DNA reads TGCGCCAGCCAACAGGGGGACCATGGCGGGGCCTCCTACGAGCAGTACTTC.

There are many counts of this clonotype. The chain employs TRBV27 and TRBJ2-7, with D perhaps given as TRBD1 or TRBD2 (7 bases each). The V end lost 6 bases, the J end lost 3 bases, and 18 bases lay between the germline ends. Germline lookup yields CDR1 MNHEY and CDR2 SMNVEV (reference sequence). The CDR3 is 15 residues long. CDR3 DNA: TGTGCCAGCAGGTTTTCCCGCAGGGGGGGCTACGAGCAGTACTTC. Protein: CASRFSRRGGYEQYF.

This clonotype was counted between two and nine times. The chain has TRBV5-1 and TRBJ1-1, with D uncertain. Looked up from germline, CDR1 is SGHRS and CDR2 is YFSETQ. CDR3 length: 15 amino acids. The V and J ends lost 4 bases and 1 base respectively, with 14 bases between them. DNA of the CDR3: TGCGCCAGCAGCCCCGGTGGGCAGAAGAACACTGAAGCTTTCTTT. This gives the protein CASSPGGQKNTEAFF.

This clonotype was seen many times. The chain joins TRBV29-1 to TRBJ2-2, with 9 bases lining up with TRBD2. The CDR3 has 14 amino acids. V was clipped by 4 bases and J by 1 base; unmatched bases: 1. The germline V gene encodes CDR1 SQVTM and CDR2 ANQGSEA. DNA for the CDR3: TGCAGCGTTGCGACTAGCGGGAACACCGGGGAGCTGTTTTTT. It is translated as CSVATSGNTGELFF.

The rearrangement joins TRBV12-3 or TRBV12-4 to TRBJ2-1; D ambiguous. V shed 2 bases and J shed 2 bases, with 7 bases lying between them. The CDR3 loop spans 14 amino acids. CDR3 sequence reads: CASSLYGAYNEQFF. CDR3 in DNA: TGTGCCAGCAGTTTATATGGCGCCTACAATGAGCAGTTCTTC.

This clonotype was observed many times. This chain joins TRBV12-3 or TRBV12-4 and TRBJ2-1, with a tentative D call TRBD1 (6 bases). This CDR3 contains 14 residues. The germline V and J ends were trimmed by 4 bases and 3 bases, with 10 bases remaining between them. CDR3 bases: TGTGCCAGCAGTTCCCCCAGGGGCTACAATGAGCAGTTCTTC. Its protein product is CASSSPRGYNEQFF.

The chain is built from TRBV28 and TRBJ2-3; 7 bases map to TRBD2. After removal of 8 bases from V and 2 bases from J, the junction contained 10 bases not matched to a gene. CDR1 is MDHEN and CDR2 is SYDVKM in the germline V gene. CDR3 length: 15 residues. CDR3 sequence (DNA): TGTGCCAGCCGCCTAGGGGAGGGGACCACAGATACGCAGTATTTT. As protein: CASRLGEGTTDTQYF.

In this sample, this clonotype turned up a few times. V gene TRBV28 combines with J gene TRBJ2-3; the match to TRBD2 covers 7 bases. V lost 1 base, J lost 3 bases, and 7 bases stayed unmatched. This CDR3 region has 16 residues. The germline CDR1 and CDR2 sequences are MDHEN and SYDVKM. The CDR3 loop is CASSLLGGSRTDTQYF. The CDR3 DNA is TGTGCCAGCAGTTTATTGGGAGGGTCCCGTACAGATACGCAGTATTTT.

The chain has TRBV20-1 and TRBJ2-4; the match to TRBD1 covers 8 bases. This CDR3 has 17 residues. Looked up from germline, CDR1 is DFQATT and CDR2 is SNEGSKA (reference sequence). Germline trimming cut 3 bases from V and 3 bases from J; bases unmatched to any gene: 13. The CDR3 region is CSASNGTGVLDKNIQYF. The CDR3 DNA reads as TGCAGTGCTAGTAACGGGACAGGAGTCTTAGACAAAAACATTCAGTACTTC.

The chain employs TRBV20-1 and TRBJ2-7; 7 bases fit TRBD1. The CDR3 length is 14 residues. CDR1 is DFQATT and CDR2 is SNEGSKA in the germline V gene (reference sequence). With 4 bases clipped from V and 6 bases from J, the junction kept 12 bases outside the gene matches. The CDR3 DNA is TGCAGTGCTATTCCCCCAACAGGGGCTAGCGAGCAGTACTTC. Encoded protein: CSAIPPTGASEQYF.

This clonotype has just a few counts. This sequence joins TRBV5-6 and TRBJ2-1; D not resolved. Germline lookup yields CDR1 SGHDT and CDR2 YYEEEE. The CDR3 is 13 residues long. Trimming stripped 2 bases from V and 7 bases from J, with 10 bases between. For the CDR3, the DNA is TGTGCCAGCAGCTTTGTTCTGGGGAATGAGCAGTTCTTC. This sequence encodes CASSFVLGNEQFF.

The chain uses TRBV12-5 and TRBJ1-5; D gene ambiguous. The V and J ends lost 3 bases and 6 bases respectively, with 6 bases between them. Germline V lookup: CDR1 LGHNT, CDR2 FRNRAP. This CDR3 contains 12 residues. CDR3 sequence reads: CASGFFGQPQHF. The CDR3 bases are TGTGCTAGTGGTTTTTTCGGTCAGCCCCAGCATTTT. The whole variable domain, filled in from reference TRBV12-5 and TRBJ1-5, reads DARVTQTPRHKVTEMGQEVTMRCQPILGHNTVFWYRQTMMQGLELLAYFRNRAPLDDSGMPKDRFSAEMPDATLATLKIQPSEPRDSAVYFCASGFFGQPQHFGDGTRLSIL.

As for this clonotype: A much larger clone differs from this one at a single base, so this may be a read error. The chain combines TRBV5-1 with TRBJ2-3; no firm D call. CDR3 length: 11 residues. The V end was cut by 7 bases, the J end by 7 bases, with 10 bases between. The germline gives CDR1 SGHRS, CDR2 YFSETQ. DNA of the CDR3: TGCGCCAGCCAGTCCTCCAATACGCAGTATTTT. It specifies CASQSSNTQYF.

This clonotype was detected ten times or more. The CDR3 sequence is CASSVKGQVDGELFF. In nucleotides, the CDR3 is TGTGCCAGCAGCGTAAAGGGACAGGTCGACGGGGAGCTGTTTTTT. The chain uses TRBV9 and TRBJ2-2, with 8 bases aligning to TRBD1. V dropped 1 base and J dropped 7; count of bases not matched to a gene: 6. The CDR3 runs 15 residues. Germline V gene sequence: CDR1 SGDLS, CDR2 YYNGEE.

This CDR3 is CASRRAGGFTDTQYF. CDR3 bases: TGTGCCAGCAGAAGAGCGGGAGGGTTCACAGATACGCAGTATTTT. J is TRBJ2-3 and V is TRBV2; 10 bases fit TRBD2. CDR3 length equals 15 residues. The V gene end was trimmed by 6 bases and the J gene end by 2 bases; junction bases not matched to a gene: 5. Germline-derived CDR1 and CDR2 are SNHLY and FYNNEI.

The rearrangement uses TRBV5-1 and TRBJ2-2, with D maybe TRBD1 (6 bases). The V gene lost 3 bases and the J gene lost 4 bases, with 13 bases spanning the gap. This CDR3 comprises 15 residues. Germline V gene lookup returns CDR1 SGHRS and CDR2 YFSETQ. CDR3 bases: TGCGCCAGCAGCTCGAACAGGGTTGGCACCGGGGAGCTGTTTTTT. It codes for CASSSNRVGTGELFF. The full variable domain, rest sourced from reference TRBV5-1 and TRBJ2-2, is KAGVTQTPRYLIKTRGQQVTLSCSPISGHRSVSWYQQTPGQGLQFLFEYFSETQRNKGNFPGRFSGRQFSNSRSEMNVSTLELGDSALYLCASSSNRVGTGELFFGEGSRLTVL.

V and J are TRBV7-9 and TRBJ2-1, with D possibly being TRBD2 (6 bases). Trimming took 2 bases from V and 4 from J, leaving 18 bases between them. Germline V lookup: CDR1 SEHNR, CDR2 FQNEAQ (reference sequence). The CDR3 sequence is 17 residues long. The CDR3 here is CASSLTSSGVPYNEQFF. In DNA, the CDR3 is TGTGCCAGCAGCTTAACTAGTAGCGGAGTCCCATACAATGAGCAGTTCTTC.

This clonotype was seen repeatedly, ten times or more. DNA of the CDR3: TGCGCCAGCAGCTTGGCTCGGGAGTTTGATACGCAGTATTTT. This codes for CASSLAREFDTQYF. V gene TRBV5-1 combines with J gene TRBJ2-3, with D perhaps matching TRBD2 (6 bases). V was trimmed by 0 bases and J by 6 bases, leaving 11 bases between them. CDR1 and CDR2 (germline): SGHRS, YFSETQ. This CDR3 has 14 residues.

This clonotype was observed many times. This chain connects TRBV29-1 to TRBJ2-1; D uncertain. The CDR3 totals 13 residues. From germline, CDR1 is SQVTM and CDR2 ANQGSEA. Trimming removed 4 bases at V and 1 base at J, with 8 bases between. CDR3 amino acids: CSVVGLSYNEQFF. In nucleotides, the CDR3 is TGCAGCGTTGTAGGCTTATCCTACAATGAGCAGTTCTTC.

This clonotype has ten or more counts. The chain recombines TRBV2 with TRBJ2-1; no clear D gene. CDR3 length: 11 residues. Trimming removed 4 bases at V and 9 bases at J, with 7 bases between. In germline, CDR1 is SNHLY, CDR2 FYNNEI. Here the CDR3 reads CASSVDPEQFF. In DNA, the CDR3 is TGTGCCAGCAGTGTTGACCCTGAGCAGTTCTTC.

Many counts were recorded for this clonotype. The J gene is TRBJ1-5, the V gene TRBV15; 7 bases match TRBD1. The CDR3 extends over 15 amino acids. The V gene end was trimmed by 3 bases and the J gene end by 1 base; junction bases not matched to a gene: 3. Germline V lookup: CDR1 LNHNV, CDR2 YYDKDF (reference sequence). The chain's CDR3 is CATSSRGSSNQPQHF. The CDR3 region has the DNA TGTGCCACCAGCAGCAGGGGGTCGAGCAATCAGCCCCAGCATTTT.

This clonotype was picked up a small number of times. This rearrangement joins TRBV5-1 to TRBJ2-7, with 8 positions matching TRBD1. The germline CDR1 and CDR2 sequences are SGHRS and YFSETQ. This CDR3 has 16 amino acids. With V trimmed by 4 bases and J by 2 bases, 11 bases remained unmatched. The CDR3 region has the DNA TGCGCCAGCAGCCGGACCACCGGGACAGGAACCTACGAGCAGTACTTC. Encoded protein: CASSRTTGTGTYEQYF.

This clonotype was counted many times. Germline and junction disagree at one end, which may indicate a read error. J is TRBJ2-1 and V is TRBV7-9; unclear D gene. CDR3 length equals 11 residues. The germline V gene encodes CDR1 SEHNR and CDR2 FQNEAQ (reference sequence). The CDR3 loop reads CASSTRDEQFF. CDR3 DNA: TGCGCCAGCAGTACAAGAGATGAGCAGTTCTTC.

In this sample, this clonotype turned up many times. CDR3 coding DNA: TGCAGTGCTAGGCTTGGGGGGGCGCCCAATTCACCCCTCCACTTT. It yields the protein CSARLGGAPNSPLHF. The genes are TRBV20-1 and TRBJ1-6; tentative D call: TRBD1 (6 bases). The CDR3 is 15 residues long. Per the germline V gene, CDR1 is DFQATT and CDR2 is SNEGSKA (reference sequence). V dropped 3 bases and J dropped 7 bases, with 16 bases sitting between them.